This T cell receptor (beta chain) is from a study of blood T cell repertoires in COVID-19. Study at large: PBMCs, B-cell-depleted T cells, or T cells were the source of the cDNA or gDNA that made up the material.

Trimming removed 5 bases from V and 3 bases from J, with 5 bases in between. The CDR3 totals 10 residues. The germline V gene has CDR1 DFQATT and CDR2 SNEGSKA (reference sequence). The method was immunoSEQ multiplex PCR; TCRdb's version includes in-frame clones alone and lacks a portion of them. The sample lists 55,000 to 90,000 clones; more than 80% were seen once. V is TRBV20-1 and J is TRBJ2-7; D is uncertain. The sequence was obtained from a woman older than 75 with active or convalescent COVID-19. The sequenced sample was peripheral blood. CDR3 in amino acids: CSASHYEQYF. DNA for the CDR3: TGCAGTGCTTCCCACTACGAGCAGTACTTC.